These T cell receptor beta chains were read from a single sample in a study of T cells in Graves' hyperthyroidism and ophthalmopathy. TCRdb recomputed calls from the multiplex PCR reads with MiXCR, one row per CDR3 protein. Of about 580,000 distinct CDR3 sequences in the sample, about 43% were seen once. Sequenced input: peripheral blood or thyroid tissue (not recorded which). The receptors come from a young woman with Graves' hyperthyroidism. CDR3s include the opening cysteine and the closing phenylalanine or tryptophan. A D gene is named only where the DNA matches it firmly. Where a row states a size, it is once, few, many or the class of an expanded clone; other rows omit it.

>TRBV2|TRBJ2-5|TRBD2|NA
CASRKGLAGHQETQYF
TGTGCCAGCAGGAAGGGACTAGCGGGACACCAAGAGACCCAGTACTTC
>TRBV7-3|TRBJ1-1|TRBD1|NA
CASSSGQSMNTEAFF
TGTGCCAGCAGCTCGGGACAGAGCATGAACACTGAAGCTTTCTTT
>TRBV20-1|TRBJ2-1|TRBD2|NA
CSARSVGLYNEQFF
TGCAGTGCTAGGAGCGTGGGACTATACAATGAGCAGTTCTTC
>TRBV15|TRBJ1-6|NA|NA
CATSTYGAGRVNSPLHF
TGTGCCACCAGCACCTATGGGGCAGGGCGGGTGAATTCACCCCTCCACTTT
>TRBV25-1|TRBJ1-2|TRBD1|NA
CASSERTGTGYTF
TGTGCCAGCAGTGAAAGGACAGGGACCGGCTACACCTTC
>TRBV29-1|TRBJ1-2|TRBD1|many
CSVEQQGVSYGYTF
TGCAGCGTTGAACAACAGGGGGTCAGCTATGGCTACACCTTC
>TRBV5-1|TRBJ1-1|NA|NA
CASTAGDFLSTEAFF
TGCGCCAGCACCGCGGGGGACTTCCTGTCCACTGAAGCTTTCTTT
>TRBV10-3|TRBJ2-7|TRBD1|NA
CAIREDRGYYEQYF
TGTGCCATCAGGGAGGACAGGGGGTACTACGAGCAGTACTTC
>TRBV6-6|TRBJ2-7|NA|many
CASSYSAGQYYEQYF
TGTGCCAGCAGTTACTCGGCGGGACAGTACTACGAGCAGTACTTC
>TRBV7-2|TRBJ2-2|NA|many
CASRTQGHTGELFF
TGTGCCAGCAGAACCCAAGGGCACACCGGGGAGCTGTTTTTT
>TRBV24-1|TRBJ2-3|TRBD2|NA
CATSDPTSGRTDTQYF
TGTGCCACCAGTGACCCAACTAGCGGTCGCACAGATACGCAGTATTTT
>TRBV6-2/TRBV6-3|TRBJ2-7|NA|NA
CASSYTNEQYF
TGTGCCAGCAGTTACACGAATGAGCAGTACTTC
>TRBV4-1|TRBJ2-2|NA|many
CAGGTALLASNTGELFF
TGCGCCGGCGGGACAGCCCTACTGGCCTCGAACACCGGGGAGCTGTTTTTT
>TRBV27|TRBJ1-2|TRBD1|NA
CASSRRGQTNYGYTF
TGTGCCAGCAGCCGACGGGGACAGACTAACTATGGCTACACCTTC
>TRBV6-4|TRBJ2-1|TRBD2|NA
CAISEIAGGPSEQFF
TGTGCCATCAGCGAGATAGCGGGAGGGCCTAGTGAGCAGTTCTTC
>TRBV12-3/TRBV12-4|TRBJ2-7|NA|many
CASSRGLTYEQYF
TGTGCCAGCAGTAGGGGACTCACTTACGAGCAGTACTTC
>TRBV5-4|TRBJ1-1|NA|NA
CASSLGTGRYNEQFF
TGTGCCAGCAGCTTGGGAACAGGGAGGTACAATGAGCAGTTCTTT
>TRBV7-3|TRBJ1-2|NA|few
CASSPDTGADYGYTF
TGTGCCAGCAGCCCTGACACCGGGGCGGACTATGGCTACACCTTC
>TRBV25-1|TRBJ2-3|NA|many
CASNPTPWVDTQYF
TGTGCCAGCAACCCGACACCTTGGGTAGATACGCAGTATTTT
>TRBV3-1|TRBJ1-3|NA|NA
CASSQFFLRSSGNTIYF
TGTGCCAGCAGCCAATTCTTCCTTAGGAGCTCTGGAAACACCATATATTTT
>TRBV5-6|TRBJ2-7|TRBD1|NA
CASSPTGTGYYEQYF
TGTGCCAGCAGCCCTACCGGGACAGGGTACTACGAGCAGTACTTC
>TRBV19|TRBJ2-2|TRBD1|many
CASRWLTGPGELFF
TGTGCCAGTAGGTGGTTGACAGGGCCCGGGGAGCTGTTTTTT
>TRBV12-3/TRBV12-4|TRBJ2-5|NA|NA
CASRPGGVETQYF
TGTGCCAGCCGCCCGGGGGGCGTGGAGACCCAGTACTTC
>TRBV7-8|TRBJ2-7|NA|many
CASSQFRDARSYEQYF
TGTGCCAGCAGCCAGTTCCGGGACGCCCGCTCCTACGAGCAGTACTTC
>TRBV29-1|TRBJ2-6|NA|NA
CSVDVLTF
TGCAGCGTTGACGTCCTGACTTTC
>TRBV5-6|TRBJ2-5|TRBD2|many
CASSLAGLADETQYF
TGTGCCAGCAGCTTGGCCGGGCTAGCGGACGAGACCCAGTACTTC
>TRBV6-2/TRBV6-3|TRBJ1-2|NA|many
CASRYARDTIYGYTF
TGTGCCAGCAGATACGCTCGGGACACCATCTATGGCTACACCTTC
>TRBV7-3|TRBJ2-1|NA|few
CASSRGSDNEQFF
TGTGCCAGCAGCCGGGGTAGCGACAATGAGCAGTTCTTC
>TRBV27|TRBJ2-7|NA|many
CASSFGRENYEQYF
TGTGCCAGCAGTTTTGGGCGGGAAAACTACGAGCAGTACTTC